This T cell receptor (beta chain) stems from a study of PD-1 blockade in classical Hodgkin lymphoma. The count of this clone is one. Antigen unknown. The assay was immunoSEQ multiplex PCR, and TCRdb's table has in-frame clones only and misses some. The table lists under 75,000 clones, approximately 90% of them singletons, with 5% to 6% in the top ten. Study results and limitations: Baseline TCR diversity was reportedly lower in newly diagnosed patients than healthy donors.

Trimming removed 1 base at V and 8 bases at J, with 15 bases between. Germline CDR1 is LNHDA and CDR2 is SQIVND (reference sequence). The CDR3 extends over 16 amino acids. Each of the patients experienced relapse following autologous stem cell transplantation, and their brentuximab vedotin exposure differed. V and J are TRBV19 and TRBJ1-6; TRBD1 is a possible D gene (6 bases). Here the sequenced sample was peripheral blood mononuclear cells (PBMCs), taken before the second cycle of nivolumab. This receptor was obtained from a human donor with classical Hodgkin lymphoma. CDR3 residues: CASSIGGAYGYSPLHF. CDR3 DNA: TGTGCCAGTAGTATAGGGGGGGCTTACGGATATTCACCCCTCCACTTT.